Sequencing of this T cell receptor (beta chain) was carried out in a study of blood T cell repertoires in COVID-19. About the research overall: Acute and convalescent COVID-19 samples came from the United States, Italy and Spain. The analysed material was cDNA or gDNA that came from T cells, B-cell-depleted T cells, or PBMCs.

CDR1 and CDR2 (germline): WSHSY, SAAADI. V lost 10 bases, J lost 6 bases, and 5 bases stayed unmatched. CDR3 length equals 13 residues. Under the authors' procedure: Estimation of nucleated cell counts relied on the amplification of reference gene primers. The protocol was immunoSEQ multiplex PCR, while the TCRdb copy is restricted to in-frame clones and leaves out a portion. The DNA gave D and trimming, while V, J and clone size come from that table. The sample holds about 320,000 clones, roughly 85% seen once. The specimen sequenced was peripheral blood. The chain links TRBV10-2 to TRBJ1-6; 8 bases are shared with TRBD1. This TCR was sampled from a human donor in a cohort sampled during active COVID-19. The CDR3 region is CATGQGPNSPLHF. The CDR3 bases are TGCGCCACCGGACAGGGCCCTAATTCACCCCTCCACTTT.